The entry that follows covers one T cell receptor (beta chain) sequence. Its antigen is not identified. The use of a sample-barcoded 5' primer and a J-beta primer mix characterized a second PCR of roughly 6 to 11 cycles. Template switching added a 12-random-nucleotide identifier to every cDNA molecule. TCRdb itself ran the 5' RACE reads through MiXCR, one entry per CDR3 protein. Of about 1.1 million distinct CDR3 sequences listed, more than 30% were seen once; the top ten hold about an eighth. The sample is drawn from a study of blood T cells in healthy people across ages. From germline, CDR1 is KGHSH and CDR2 LQKENI. Trimming took 1 base from V and 0 from J, leaving 12 bases between them. This CDR3 comprises 16 residues. Regarding the study as a whole: Per million T cells, TCR beta diversity dropped about linearly as age rose.

J is TRBJ1-2 and V is TRBV18; no definite D call. This receptor was obtained from a man aged 18-30 years in good health. Sequencing was done on a sample of blood. CDR3 protein: CASSPQYGGSNYGYTF. The CDR3 DNA reads TGTGCCAGCTCACCACAATACGGCGGATCTAACTATGGCTACACCTTC.